Listed below are T cell receptor beta chains from one sample, sequenced in a study of naive CD8 T cells in extremely preterm neonates. Some clones are missing from TCRdb's copy, which holds only in-frame ones; the method was immunoSEQ multiplex PCR. The sample lists approximately 6,000 clones, 95% to 99% occurring once. Sequencing used naive CD8+ T cells from cord blood. The receptors were gathered from a newborn in good health. Each CDR3 is given with its conserved first and last residue. A D gene is named only where the DNA matches it firmly. Rows give clone size only sometimes, using once, few, many, or a class for an expanded clone.

clone size	V gene	D gene	J gene	CDR3 protein	CDR3 DNA
NA	TRBV27	NA	TRBJ2-7	CASSIRPGSYEQYF	TGTGCCAGCAGTATACGTCCGGGTTCCTACGAGCAGTACTTC
NA	TRBV28	NA	TRBJ1-5	CASSRGQPQHF	TGTGCCAGCAGCAGGGGTCAGCCCCAGCATTTT
NA	TRBV19	TRBD2	TRBJ2-2	CATRPGTRGAGELFF	TGTGCCACTAGACCCGGGACTAGAGGGGCCGGGGAGCTGTTTTTT
once	TRBV15	TRBD2	TRBJ2-1	CATSRDRPELASNEQFF	TGTGCCACCAGCAGAGATCGACCGGAACTAGCGAGTAATGAGCAGTTCTTC
NA	TRBV7-2	NA	TRBJ1-5	CASSINRGNQPQHF	TGTGCCAGCAGCATAAACAGGGGCAATCAGCCCCAGCATTTT
NA	TRBV28	NA	TRBJ1-2	CASSSQESNYGYTF	TGTGCCAGCAGTTCACAGGAGTCTAACTATGGCTACACCTTC
NA	TRBV9	NA	TRBJ2-3	CASSVAGATDTQYF	TGTGCCAGCAGCGTAGCGGGAGCCACAGATACGCAGTATTTT
NA	TRBV27	TRBD1	TRBJ1-1	CASSSRTGDTEAFF	TGTGCCAGCAGTTCACGTACAGGGGACACTGAAGCTTTCTTT
NA	TRBV27	NA	TRBJ1-4	CASSYTTNEKLFF	TGTGCCAGCAGTTACACAACTAATGAAAAACTGTTTTTT
NA	TRBV9	NA	TRBJ2-7	CASSAQGFAYEQYF	TGTGCCAGCAGCGCACAGGGTTTCGCCTACGAGCAGTACTTC
NA	TRBV7-2	TRBD1	TRBJ2-3	CASSYTGTGGDTQYF	TGTGCCAGCAGCTATACCGGGACAGGGGGTGATACGCAGTATTTT
NA	TRBV7-3	TRBD2	TRBJ2-3	CASSLLAGGTDTQYF	TGTGCCAGCAGCTTACTAGCGGGGGGCACAGATACGCAGTATTTT
NA	TRBV2	NA	TRBJ1-5	CASSEGMGSWNNQPQHF	TGTGCCAGCAGTGAAGGTATGGGGAGTTGGAACAATCAGCCCCAGCATTTT
NA	TRBV30	TRBD1	TRBJ1-1	CAWTWTGNTEAFF	TGTGCCTGGACCTGGACAGGGAACACTGAAGCTTTCTTT
NA	TRBV19	NA	TRBJ1-1	CASSIQNTEAFF	TGTGCCAGTAGTATACAGAACACTGAAGCTTTCTTT
NA	TRBV5-8	NA	TRBJ2-3	CASVTRFVLPSTDTQYF	TGTGCCAGCGTAACTCGGTTTGTGCTACCTAGCACAGATACGCAGTATTTT
NA	TRBV5-8	TRBD1	TRBJ2-7	CAREGQGRVSYEQYF	TGTGCCAGGGAGGGACAGGGAAGGGTAAGCTACGAGCAGTACTTC